The TCR beta chain described here comes from a study of blood T cells in healthy people across ages. The authors ran a second PCR of about 7 to 12 cycles using a sample-barcoded 5' primer and a J-beta primer mix. TCRdb recomputed calls from the 5' RACE reads with MiXCR, one row per CDR3 protein. The sample lists about 730,000 distinct CDR3 sequences, 40% to 45% seen once, with roughly 19% in the top ten. This clonotype was found a few times. Antigen specificity is unknown. The CDR3 covers 12 residues. CDR1 SNHLY and CDR2 FYNNEI come from the germline V gene. J gave up 7 bases and V 6 bases, and 4 bases lay outside the gene matches. Study-wide findings and caveats: Observed TCR beta diversity showed a strong correlation with the percentage of naive T cells as measured by flow cytometry.

Material for sequencing was blood. The source is a woman between 55 and 75 years old in good health. J is TRBJ2-5 and V is TRBV2; TRBD1 agrees at 8 bases. CDR3 loop: CASRGTGTTQYF. The CDR3 DNA reads TGTGCCAGCAGGGGGACAGGAACGACCCAGTACTTC.